This record concerns one T cell receptor (beta chain) sequence. The antigen is not known. PCR was performed using 60 Vbeta and 13 Jbeta primers. The protocol was immunoSEQ multiplex PCR, while the TCRdb copy is restricted to in-frame clones and leaves out a portion. The ten top clones account for about 5%, within a sample of some 33,000 clones. Among the donors, all were healthy bone marrow donors. Although they were nominally healthy when sampled, donors likely had unrecorded immune exposures. The sample is drawn from a study of cytomegalovirus exposure and HLA in healthy donors. Whole-study results and caveats: A later analysis linked a missense DCLRE1C variant to TCR beta V- and J-gene trimming.

The sequencing sample was made of PBMCs. The TCR comes from a female donor in good health and CMV-seronegative.

The CDR3 sequence is CSVEDPGQGRETQYF. The DNA for the CDR3 is TGCAGCGTTGAAGACCCCGGACAGGGGAGGGAGACCCAGTACTTC. The chain recombines TRBV29-1 with TRBJ2-5; 9 nucleotides match TRBD1. The CDR3 is 15 amino acids. The junction had 7 bases not matched to a gene; V was cut back by 0 bases and J by 5 bases. Per germline, CDR1 SQVTM and CDR2 ANQGSEA.